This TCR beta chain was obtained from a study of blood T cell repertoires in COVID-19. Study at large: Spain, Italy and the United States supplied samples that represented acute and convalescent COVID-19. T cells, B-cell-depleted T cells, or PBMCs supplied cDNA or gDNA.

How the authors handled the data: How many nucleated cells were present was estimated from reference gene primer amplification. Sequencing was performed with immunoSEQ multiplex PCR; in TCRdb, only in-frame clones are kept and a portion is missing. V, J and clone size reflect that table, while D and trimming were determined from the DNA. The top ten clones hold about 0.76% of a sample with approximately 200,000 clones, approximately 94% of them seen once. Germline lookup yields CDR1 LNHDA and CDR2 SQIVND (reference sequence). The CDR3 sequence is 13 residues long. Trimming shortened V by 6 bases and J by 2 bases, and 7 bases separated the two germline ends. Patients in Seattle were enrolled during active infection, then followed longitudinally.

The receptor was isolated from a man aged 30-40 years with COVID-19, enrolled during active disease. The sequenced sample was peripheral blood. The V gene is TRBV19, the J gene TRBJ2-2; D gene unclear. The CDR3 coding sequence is TGTGCCAGTAGCCTTCCCAACACCGGGGAGCTGTTTTTT. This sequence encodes CASSLPNTGELFF.